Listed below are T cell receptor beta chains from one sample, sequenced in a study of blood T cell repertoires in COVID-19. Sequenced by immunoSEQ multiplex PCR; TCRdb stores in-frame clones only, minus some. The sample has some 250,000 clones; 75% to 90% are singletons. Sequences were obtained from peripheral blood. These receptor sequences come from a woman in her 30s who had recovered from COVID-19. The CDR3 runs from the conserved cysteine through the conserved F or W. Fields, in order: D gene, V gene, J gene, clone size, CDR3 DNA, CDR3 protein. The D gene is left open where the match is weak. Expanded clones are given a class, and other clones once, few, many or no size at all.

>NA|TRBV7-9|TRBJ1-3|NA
TGTGCCAGCAGCGTCCGGACAGACTCTGGAAACACCATATATTTT
CASSVRTDSGNTIYF
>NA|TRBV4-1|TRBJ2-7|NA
TGCGCCAGCAGCCAAGACTCCGTGGAGCAGTACTTC
CASSQDSVEQYF
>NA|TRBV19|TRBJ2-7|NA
TGTGCCAGTAGTCCAGGACACTACGAGCAGTACTTC
CASSPGHYEQYF
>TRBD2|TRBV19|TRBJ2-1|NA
TGTGCCAGTAGCCGGAGCGGGGGGGCATTCGATGAGCAGTTCTTC
CASSRSGGAFDEQFF
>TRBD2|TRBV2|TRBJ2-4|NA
TGTGCCAGCAGTGAAGAGCGGGACGGGGCCAAAAACATTCAGTACTTC
CASSEERDGAKNIQYF
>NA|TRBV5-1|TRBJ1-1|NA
TGCGCCAGCAGCTGGGGCAGGAACACTGAAGCTTTCTTT
CASSWGRNTEAFF
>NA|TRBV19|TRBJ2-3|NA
TGTGCCAGTAGTATAGCCCCTTCTAGCACAGATACGCAGTATTTT
CASSIAPSSTDTQYF
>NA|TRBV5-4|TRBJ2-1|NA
TGTGCCAGCAGCCTGACGGGACAACTGGGCAATGAGCAGTTCTTC
CASSLTGQLGNEQFF
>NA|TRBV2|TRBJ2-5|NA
TGTGCCAGCATAACGGGACACCTAGAGACCCAGTACTTC
CASITGHLETQYF
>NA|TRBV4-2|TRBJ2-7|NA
TGTGCCAGCAGCCGACAGGGAGGCTACGAGCAGTACTTC
CASSRQGGYEQYF
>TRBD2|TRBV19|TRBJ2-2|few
TGTGCCAGTACCGCGACCCCCGCCGGGGGGGGTCAAATCGGGGAGCTGTTTTTT
CASTATPAGGGQIGELFF
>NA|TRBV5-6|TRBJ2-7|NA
TGTGCCAGCAGCTGGGCCCTCGGAGGGGGCATAGGGTACGAGCAGTACTTC
CASSWALGGGIGYEQYF
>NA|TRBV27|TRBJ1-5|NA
TGTGCCAGCAGTCCTCGAACGGGGAATCAGCCCCAGCATTTT
CASSPRTGNQPQHF
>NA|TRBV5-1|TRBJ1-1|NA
TGCGCCAGCAGCTTGCTGGGAGGCACTGAAGCTTTCTTT
CASSLLGGTEAFF
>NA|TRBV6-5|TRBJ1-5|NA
TGTGCCAGCAGCTTCGGACAGACGAATCAGCCCCAGCATTTT
CASSFGQTNQPQHF
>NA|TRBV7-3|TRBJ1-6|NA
TGTGCCAGCAGCTCAGGGGACCCAAGAAATTCACCCCTCCACTTT
CASSSGDPRNSPLHF
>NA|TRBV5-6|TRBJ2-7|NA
TGTGCCAGCAGCTTGAAGGTCGGGGGGCAGTACTTC
CASSLKVGGQYF
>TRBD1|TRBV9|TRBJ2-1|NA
TGTGCCAGCAGCCTTACAGGGGAAGACTACAATGAGCAGTTCTTC
CASSLTGEDYNEQFF
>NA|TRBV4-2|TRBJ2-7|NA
TGTGCCAGCAGCCAAGATTTCTTTCGCGACTCCTACGAGCAGTACTTC
CASSQDFFRDSYEQYF
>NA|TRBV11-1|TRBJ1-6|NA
TGTGCCAGCAGTTCTTCTTTGTATTCACCCCTCCACTTT
CASSSSLYSPLHF
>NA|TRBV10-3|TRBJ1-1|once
TGTGCCATCAGTGAGTCGCGTGAGGAGAACACTGAAGCTTTCTTT
CAISESREENTEAFF
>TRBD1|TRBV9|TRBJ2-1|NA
TGTGCCAGCAGCGATGGGACAGCTAATGAGCAGTTCTTC
CASSDGTANEQFF
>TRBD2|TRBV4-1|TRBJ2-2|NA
TGCGCCAGCAGCCTGCGGGAGGCGAACACCGGGGAGCTGTTTTTT
CASSLREANTGELFF
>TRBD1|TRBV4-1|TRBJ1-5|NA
TGCGCCAGCAGCCAGACAGGGGGTCGTAATCAGCCCCAGCATTTT
CASSQTGGRNQPQHF
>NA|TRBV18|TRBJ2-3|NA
TGTGCCAGCTCACTGCCACTAGCACGAGATACGCAGTATTTT
CASSLPLARDTQYF
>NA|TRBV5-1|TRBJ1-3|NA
TGCGCCAGCAATTTGGGAGGATCTGGAAACACCATATATTTT
CASNLGGSGNTIYF
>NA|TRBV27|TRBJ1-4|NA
TGTGCCAGCAGTCCCTCCTTCTTCGGGTTTGCTGAAAAACTGTTTTTT
CASSPSFFGFAEKLFF
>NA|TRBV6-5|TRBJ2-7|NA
TGTGCCAGCAGTTTATTCGGGACACCTAGTAGGGAGCAGTACTTC
CASSLFGTPSREQYF
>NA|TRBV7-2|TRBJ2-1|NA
TGTGCCAGCAGCAACCCTTACAGGGCCTACAATGAGCAGTTCTTC
CASSNPYRAYNEQFF
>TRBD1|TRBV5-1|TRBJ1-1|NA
TGCGCCAGCAGCCGTGGGACAGAGAACACTGAAGCTTTCTTT
CASSRGTENTEAFF
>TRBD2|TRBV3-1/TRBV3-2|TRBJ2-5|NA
TGTGCCAGCAGCCAAGGTAGCGGGGGACTCCAAGAGACCCAGTACTTC
CASSQGSGGLQETQYF
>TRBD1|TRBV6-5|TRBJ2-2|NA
TGTGCCACCGGACAGGGGGTTAGAACCGGGGAGCTGTTTTTT
CATGQGVRTGELFF
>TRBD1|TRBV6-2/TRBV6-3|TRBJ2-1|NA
TGTGCCAGCAGTTCCACAGGGGTTCTCAATGAGCAGTTCTTC
CASSSTGVLNEQFF
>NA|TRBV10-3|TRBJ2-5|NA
TGTGCCATCAGTGAGGGGGCGGGGGCTGTAGAGACCCAGTACTTC
CAISEGAGAVETQYF
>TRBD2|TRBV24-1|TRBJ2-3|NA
TGTGCCACCAGTGATACGGGGGGGCCCCCAAAGTATTTT
CATSDTGGPPKYF
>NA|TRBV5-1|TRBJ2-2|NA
TGCGCCAGCAGCTTGGGTGTCGGGGGAGCGAACACCGGGGAGCTGTTTTTT
CASSLGVGGANTGELFF
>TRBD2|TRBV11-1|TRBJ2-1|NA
TGTGCCAGCAGCCAAACCCCGGGACTAGCGGGCAATGAGCAGTTCTTC
CASSQTPGLAGNEQFF
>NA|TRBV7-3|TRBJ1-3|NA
TGTGCCAGCAGCCTCCGTTCCGGCTCTGGAAACACCATATATTTT
CASSLRSGSGNTIYF
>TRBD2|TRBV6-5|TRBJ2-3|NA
TGTGCCAGCAGCCCCTTAGCGGGGGACACAGATACGCAGTATTTT
CASSPLAGDTDTQYF
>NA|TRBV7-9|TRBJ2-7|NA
TGTGCCAGCAGCCAGTCTGTATACGAGCAGTACTTC
CASSQSVYEQYF
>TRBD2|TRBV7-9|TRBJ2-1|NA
TGTGCCAGCAGATCGGGGACTAGTCGGGGGCCCCACAATGAGCAGTTCTTC
CASRSGTSRGPHNEQFF
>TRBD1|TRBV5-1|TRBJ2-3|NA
TGCGCCAGCAGCGGAACAGGGGGCACAGATACGCAGTATTTT
CASSGTGGTDTQYF
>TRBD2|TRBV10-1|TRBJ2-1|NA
TGCGCCAGCAGCAGACTAGCGGGGGGGCCTAATGAGCAGTTCTTC
CASSRLAGGPNEQFF
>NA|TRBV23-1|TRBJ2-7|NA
TGCGCCAGCAGTCAACCCCCGCCCGCTCTCGGCGGCAGCTCCTACGAGCAGTACTTC
CASSQPPPALGGSSYEQYF
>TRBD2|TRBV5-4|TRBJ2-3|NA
TGTGCCAGCAGTTACTCCGGGACTAGCGGGGCTACGCAGTATTTT
CASSYSGTSGATQYF